This T cell receptor (beta chain) was retrieved from a study of blood T cell repertoires in COVID-19. The CDR3 sequence is 13 residues long. V trimming: 7 bases; J trimming: 7 bases; junction bases outside the gene matches: 5. Original data processing: Amplifying reference gene primers gave estimates of nucleated cell counts. The data were produced by immunoSEQ multiplex PCR, yet TCRdb's version contains in-frame clones alone and is incomplete. That table supplies the V and J calls and clone size; D and trimming were determined from the DNA. This table holds some 70,000 clones, approximately 80% found once.

This clonotype originated in a woman between 65 and 79 years old with acute or convalescent COVID-19. This sequence joins TRBV12-3 or TRBV12-4 and TRBJ2-7, with 12 bases identical to TRBD1. What was sequenced was peripheral blood. The chain's CDR3 is CASIGTGGGEQYF. The CDR3 coding sequence is TGTGCCAGCATTGGGACAGGGGGCGGGGAGCAGTACTTC.